Below, one TCR beta chain is given with its context. The target antigen is unknown. Genomic DNA, the template, was used for profiling of the TCR beta VDJ and CDR3. TCRdb ran MiXCR on the reads and lists one entry per CDR3 protein. Here the sample spans a few hundred thousand distinct CDR3 sequences, about 56% being singletons. These data originate in a study of CD8+CD57+ T cells in acquired aplastic anemia. Background on the study: The sorted CD4+ and CD8+ cells yielded an average about 3.3 ug of DNA. Notes on the study in general: Patients and controls were not found to differ significantly in CD8+ Simpson's diversity. Patients had approximately 30 CD8+ CDR3 sequences in common with controls (the shared set).

CDR1 is SNHLY and CDR2 is FYNNEI in the germline V gene. V gave up 10 bases and J gave up 12 bases; unmatched junction bases: 21. The CDR3 covers 15 residues. The sample consisted of sorted CD4+, CD8+, or CD8+CD57+ T cells (not recorded which) from PBMCs. This TCR derives from a human donor with severe aplastic anemia or a healthy control (not recorded which). This chain joins TRBV2 and TRBJ2-1, with 7 bases lining up with TRBD2. CDR3 protein: CAIMSGASGGARQFF. The CDR3 coding sequence is TGTGCCATCATGAGCGGGGCTAGCGGTGGCGCTAGGCAGTTCTTC.